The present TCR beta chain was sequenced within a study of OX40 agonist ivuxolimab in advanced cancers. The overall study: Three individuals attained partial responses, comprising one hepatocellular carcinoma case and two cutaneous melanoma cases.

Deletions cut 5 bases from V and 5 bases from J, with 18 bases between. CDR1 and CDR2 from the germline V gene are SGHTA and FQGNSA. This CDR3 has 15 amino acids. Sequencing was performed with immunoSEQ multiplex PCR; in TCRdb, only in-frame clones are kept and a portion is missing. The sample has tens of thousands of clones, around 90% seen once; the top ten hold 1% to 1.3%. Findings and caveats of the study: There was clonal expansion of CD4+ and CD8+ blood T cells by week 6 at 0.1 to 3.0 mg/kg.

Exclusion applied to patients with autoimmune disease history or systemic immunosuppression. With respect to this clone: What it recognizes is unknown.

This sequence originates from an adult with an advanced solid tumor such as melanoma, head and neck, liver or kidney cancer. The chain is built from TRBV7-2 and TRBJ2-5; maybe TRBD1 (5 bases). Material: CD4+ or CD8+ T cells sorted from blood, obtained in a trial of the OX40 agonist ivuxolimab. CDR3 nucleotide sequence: TGTGCCAGCAGCCGCCTCAACTCCCCAGGGGAGACCCAGTACTTC. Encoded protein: CASSRLNSPGETQYF.